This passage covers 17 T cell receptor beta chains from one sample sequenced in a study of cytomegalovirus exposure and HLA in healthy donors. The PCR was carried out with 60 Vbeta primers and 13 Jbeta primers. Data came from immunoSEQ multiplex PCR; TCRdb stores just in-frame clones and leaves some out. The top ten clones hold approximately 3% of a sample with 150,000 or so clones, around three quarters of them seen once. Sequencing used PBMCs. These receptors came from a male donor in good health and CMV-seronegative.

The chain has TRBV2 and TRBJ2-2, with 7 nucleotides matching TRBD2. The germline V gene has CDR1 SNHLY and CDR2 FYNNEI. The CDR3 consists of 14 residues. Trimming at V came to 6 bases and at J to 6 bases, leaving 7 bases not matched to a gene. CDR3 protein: CASSPGRSAGELFF. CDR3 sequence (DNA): TGTGCCAGCAGCCCCGGGAGGAGCGCCGGGGAGCTGTTTTTT. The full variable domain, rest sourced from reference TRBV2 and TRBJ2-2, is EPEVTQTPSHQVTQMGQEVILRCVPISNHLYFYWYRQILGQKVEFLVSFYNNEISEKSEIFDDQFSVERPDGSNFTLKIRSTKLEDSAMYFCASSPGRSAGELFFGEGSRLTVL.

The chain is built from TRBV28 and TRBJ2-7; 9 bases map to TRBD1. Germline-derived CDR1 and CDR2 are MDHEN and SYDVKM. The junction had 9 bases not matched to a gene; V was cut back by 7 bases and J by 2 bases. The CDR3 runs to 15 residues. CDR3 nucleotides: TGTGCCAGCAATCCCTGGGACAGGGAGGCCTACGAGCAGTACTTC. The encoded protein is CASNPWDREAYEQYF. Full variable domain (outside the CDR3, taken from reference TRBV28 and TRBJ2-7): DVKVTQSSRYLVKRTGEKVFLECVQDMDHENMFWYRQDPGLGLRLIYFSYDVKMKEKGDIPEGYSVSREKKERFSLILESASTNQTSMYLCASNPWDREAYEQYFGPGTRLTVT.

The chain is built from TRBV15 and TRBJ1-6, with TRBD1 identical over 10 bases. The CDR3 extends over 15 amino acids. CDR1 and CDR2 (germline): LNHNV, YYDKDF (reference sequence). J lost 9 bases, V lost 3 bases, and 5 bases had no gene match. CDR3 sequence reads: CATSRGTGAGSPLHF. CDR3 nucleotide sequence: TGTGCCACCAGCAGGGGGACAGGGGCTGGTTCACCCCTCCACTTT.

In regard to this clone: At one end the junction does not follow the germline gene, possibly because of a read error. The CDR3 is CVSSPGQGDEQYF. The DNA of the CDR3 is TGTGTCAGTAGCCCGGGACAGGGGGACGAGCAGTACTTC. This sequence joins TRBV19 and TRBJ2-5; 11 nucleotides align to TRBD1. The J call may be incorrect, as the DNA end agrees better with TRBJ2-7. CDR3 length: 13 residues. Germline CDR1 is LNHDA and CDR2 is SQIVND (reference sequence).

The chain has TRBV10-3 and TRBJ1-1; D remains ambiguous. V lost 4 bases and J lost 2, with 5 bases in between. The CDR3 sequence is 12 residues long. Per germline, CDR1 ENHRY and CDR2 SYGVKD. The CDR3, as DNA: TGTGCCATCAGTGCCGTTAACACTGAAGCTTTCTTT. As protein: CAISAVNTEAFF.

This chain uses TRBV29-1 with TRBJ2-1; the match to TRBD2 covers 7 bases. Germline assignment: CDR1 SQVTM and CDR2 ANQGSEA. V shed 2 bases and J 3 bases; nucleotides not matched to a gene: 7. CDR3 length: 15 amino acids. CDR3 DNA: TGCAGCGTTGAACCGCGGCTAGCGGACTACAATGAGCAGTTCTTC. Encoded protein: CSVEPRLADYNEQFF.

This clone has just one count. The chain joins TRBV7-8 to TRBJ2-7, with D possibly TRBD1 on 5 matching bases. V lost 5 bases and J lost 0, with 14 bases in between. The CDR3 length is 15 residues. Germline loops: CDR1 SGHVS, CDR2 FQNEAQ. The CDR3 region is CASSQPLGLSYEQYF. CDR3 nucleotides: TGTGCCAGCAGCCAGCCGTTGGGGCTCTCCTACGAGCAGTACTTC.

CDR3 protein: CASSSRSGTGGSVHEKLFF. The CDR3 coding sequence is TGTGCCAGCAGCTCACGATCCGGGACAGGGGGGTCGGTACATGAAAAACTGTTTTTT. This chain links TRBV7-8 with TRBJ1-4; TRBD1 matches 11 bases. The CDR3 is made up of 19 amino acids. Looked up from germline, CDR1 is SGHVS and CDR2 is FQNEAQ. Trimming took 4 bases from V and 6 from J; bases not matched to a gene: 16.

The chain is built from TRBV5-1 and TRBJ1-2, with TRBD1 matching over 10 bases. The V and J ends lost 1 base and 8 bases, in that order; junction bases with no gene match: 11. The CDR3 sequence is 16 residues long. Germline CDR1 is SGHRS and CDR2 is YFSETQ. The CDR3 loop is CASSLSPGQGYVGYTF. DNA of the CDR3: TGCGCCAGCAGCTTGAGTCCGGGACAGGGGTATGTCGGCTACACCTTC. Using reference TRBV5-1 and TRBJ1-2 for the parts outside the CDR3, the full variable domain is KAGVTQTPRYLIKTRGQQVTLSCSPISGHRSVSWYQQTPGQGLQFLFEYFSETQRNKGNFPGRFSGRQFSNSRSEMNVSTLELGDSALYLCASSLSPGQGYVGYTFGSGTRLTVV.

In DNA form, the CDR3 reads TGCGCCAGCAGCCTGGAAGGGACAGGATACGGCTACACCTTC. Its translation is CASSLEGTGYGYTF. The chain couples TRBV5-1 to TRBJ1-2; 8 positions match TRBD1. Germline V lookup: CDR1 SGHRS, CDR2 YFSETQ. Trimming cost V 4 bases and J 8 bases; bases outside gene matches: 10. The CDR3 covers 14 residues.

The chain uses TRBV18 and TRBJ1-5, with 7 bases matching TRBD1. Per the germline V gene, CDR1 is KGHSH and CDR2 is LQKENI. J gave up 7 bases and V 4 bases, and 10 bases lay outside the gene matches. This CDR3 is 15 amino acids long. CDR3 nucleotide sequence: TGTGCCAGCTCACAAGAAACGGACAGGTCCCAGCCCCAGCATTTT. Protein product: CASSQETDRSQPQHF. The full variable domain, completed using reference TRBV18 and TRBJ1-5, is NAGVMQNPRHLVRRRGQEARLRCSPMKGHSHVYWYRQLPEEGLKFMVYLQKENIIDESGMPKERFSAEFPKEGPSILRIQQVVRGDSAAYFCASSQETDRSQPQHFGDGTRLSIL.

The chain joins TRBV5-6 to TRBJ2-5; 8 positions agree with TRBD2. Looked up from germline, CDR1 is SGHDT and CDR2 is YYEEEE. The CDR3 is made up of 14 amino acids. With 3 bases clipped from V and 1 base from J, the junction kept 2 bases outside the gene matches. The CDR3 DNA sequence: TGTGCCAGCAGCTACCGGGGGGGCCAAGAGACCCAGTACTTC. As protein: CASSYRGGQETQYF.

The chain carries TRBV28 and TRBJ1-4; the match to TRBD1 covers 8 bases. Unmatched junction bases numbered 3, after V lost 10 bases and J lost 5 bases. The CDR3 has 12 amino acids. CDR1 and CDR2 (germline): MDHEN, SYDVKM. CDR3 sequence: CATGQGNEKLFF. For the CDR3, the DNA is TGTGCCACCGGACAGGGAAATGAAAAACTGTTTTTT.

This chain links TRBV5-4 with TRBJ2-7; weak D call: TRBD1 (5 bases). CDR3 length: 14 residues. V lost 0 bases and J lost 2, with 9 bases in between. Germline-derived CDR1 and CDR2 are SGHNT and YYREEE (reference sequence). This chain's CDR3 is CASSLADRTYEQYF. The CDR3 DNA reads TGTGCCAGCAGCTTGGCCGACAGAACCTACGAGCAGTACTTC.

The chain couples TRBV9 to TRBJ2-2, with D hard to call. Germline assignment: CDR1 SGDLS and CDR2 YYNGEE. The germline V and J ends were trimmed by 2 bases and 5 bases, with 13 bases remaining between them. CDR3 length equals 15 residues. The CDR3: CASSVGVAGTGELFF. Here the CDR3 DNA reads TGTGCCAGCAGCGTTGGAGTAGCTGGGACCGGGGAGCTGTTTTTT.

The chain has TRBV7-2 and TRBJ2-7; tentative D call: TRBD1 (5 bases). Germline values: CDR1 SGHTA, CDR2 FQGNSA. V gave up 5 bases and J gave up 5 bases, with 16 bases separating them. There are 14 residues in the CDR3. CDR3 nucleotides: TGTGCCAGCAGCCCCCAGGGCCCTTTACACGAGCAGTACTTC. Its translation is CASSPQGPLHEQYF.

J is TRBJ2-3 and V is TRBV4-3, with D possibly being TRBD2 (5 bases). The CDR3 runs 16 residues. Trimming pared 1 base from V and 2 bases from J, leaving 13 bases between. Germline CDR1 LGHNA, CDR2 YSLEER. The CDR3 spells CASSQGAGRFTDTQYF. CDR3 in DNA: TGCGCCAGCAGCCAAGGCGCGGGCAGATTCACAGATACGCAGTATTTT.